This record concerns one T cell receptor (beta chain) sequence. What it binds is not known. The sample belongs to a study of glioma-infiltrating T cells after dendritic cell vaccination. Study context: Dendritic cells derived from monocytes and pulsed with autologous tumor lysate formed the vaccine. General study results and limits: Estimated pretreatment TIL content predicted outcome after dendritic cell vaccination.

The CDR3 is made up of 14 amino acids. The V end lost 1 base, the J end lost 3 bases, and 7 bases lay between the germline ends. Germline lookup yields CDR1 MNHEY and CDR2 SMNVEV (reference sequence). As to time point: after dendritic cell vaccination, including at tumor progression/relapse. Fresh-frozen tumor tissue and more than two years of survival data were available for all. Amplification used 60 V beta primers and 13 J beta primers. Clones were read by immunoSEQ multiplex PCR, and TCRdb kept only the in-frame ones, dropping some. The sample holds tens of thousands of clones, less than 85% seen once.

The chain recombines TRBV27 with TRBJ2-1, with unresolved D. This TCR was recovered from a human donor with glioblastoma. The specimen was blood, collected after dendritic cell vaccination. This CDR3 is CASSLYGDYNEQFF. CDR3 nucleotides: TGTGCCAGCAGTTTATATGGAGACTACAATGAGCAGTTCTTC.